The 6 T cell receptor beta chains below were found in one sample sequenced in a study of regulatory T cells in long-lasting Graves disease. Assembly of TCR beta libraries relied on iRepertoire HTBI primers together with Arm-PCR of CDR3 regions. TCRdb re-called the multiplex PCR reads with MiXCR, one entry per CDR3 protein. The data contain a few hundred thousand distinct CDR3 sequences, roughly 13% of them singletons. Time point defined: newly diagnosed GD, antithyroid drugs for less than 3 months. PBMC RNA was the source of the TCR library. This sample also belongs to another study, concerning T cells in Graves' hyperthyroidism and ophthalmopathy.

This sample comprised peripheral blood mononuclear cells (PBMCs), obtained at new diagnosis, from a patient treated with antithyroid drugs. These receptors were taken from a man aged 25 to 40 with Graves disease.

This clonotype has at least ten counts. The chain uses TRBV29-1 and TRBJ1-2, with no clear D. The CDR3 covers 14 residues. V was trimmed by 4 bases and J by 8 bases, leaving 20 bases between them. Germline CDR1 is SQVTM and CDR2 is ANQGSEA. The CDR3 DNA reads as TGCAGCGTTGCATCCCGGCTTATCGACTCGGGCTACACCTTC. Its protein is CSVASRLIDSGYTF. Filled out from reference TRBV29-1 and TRBJ1-2, the complete variable domain reads SAVISQKPSRDICQRGTSLTIQCQVDSQVTMMFWYRQQPGQSLTLIATANQGSEATYESGFVIDKFPISRPNLTFSTLTVSNMSPEDSSIYLCSVASRLIDSGYTFGSGTRLTVV.

This clonotype was recorded a few times. This sequence joins TRBV18 and TRBJ1-2; D perhaps matches TRBD1 (6 bases). With 1 base removed from V and 6 bases from J, the gap between germline ends came to 15 bases. This CDR3 has 15 residues. Germline values: CDR1 KGHSH, CDR2 LQKENI. The CDR3 here is CASSPRRGFRDGYTF. CDR3 nucleotide sequence: TGTGCCAGCTCACCACGGAGGGGGTTTCGGGATGGCTACACCTTC. The complete variable domain, with remaining parts taken from reference TRBV18 and TRBJ1-2, reads NAGVMQNPRHLVRRRGQEARLRCSPMKGHSHVYWYRQLPEEGLKFMVYLQKENIIDESGMPKERFSAEFPKEGPSILRIQQVVRGDSAAYFCASSPRRGFRDGYTFGSGTRLTVV.

This clonotype was observed at least ten times. This rearrangement joins TRBV12-3 or TRBV12-4 to TRBJ1-2; no reliable D call. The CDR3 runs 13 residues. V was pared by 5 bases and J by 1 base, with 8 bases between. This CDR3 is CASSRTVNYGYTF. The CDR3 DNA is TGTGCCAGCAGTAGGACGGTTAACTATGGCTACACCTTC.

The chain couples TRBV7-9 to TRBJ2-5, with 9 bases that match TRBD1. Germline V lookup: CDR1 SEHNR, CDR2 FQNEAQ (reference sequence). There are 13 residues in the CDR3. The V segment lost 5 bases and the J segment 5 bases; nucleotides outside the gene matches: 3. The CDR3 DNA follows: TGTGCCAGCAGCAATGGACAGGGGGAGACCCAGTACTTC. Amino acids: CASSNGQGETQYF.

This sequence joins TRBV13 and TRBJ2-3, with 7 bases aligning to TRBD1. With 4 bases clipped from V and 4 bases from J, the junction kept 8 bases outside the gene matches. The CDR3 is 15 residues long. Germline CDR1 PRHDT, CDR2 FYEKMQ (reference sequence). This CDR3 is CASSSADRAADTQYF. In DNA form, the CDR3 reads TGTGCCAGCAGCTCGGCCGACAGGGCGGCAGATACGCAGTATTTT. The complete variable domain, with remaining parts taken from reference TRBV13 and TRBJ2-3, reads AAGVIQSPRHLIKEKRETATLKCYPIPRHDTVYWYQQGPGQDPQFLISFYEKMQSDKGSIPDRFSAQQFSDYHSELNMSSLELGDSALYFCASSSADRAADTQYFGPGTRLTVL.

The chain has TRBV3-1 and TRBJ1-2, with D unresolved. This CDR3 comprises 13 residues. V shed 0 bases and J shed 8 bases, with 10 bases lying between them. Germline values: CDR1 LGHDT, CDR2 YNNKEL (reference sequence). CDR3 protein: CASSQDQGSGYTF. DNA of the CDR3: TGTGCCAGCAGCCAAGATCAAGGCAGCGGCTACACCTTC.